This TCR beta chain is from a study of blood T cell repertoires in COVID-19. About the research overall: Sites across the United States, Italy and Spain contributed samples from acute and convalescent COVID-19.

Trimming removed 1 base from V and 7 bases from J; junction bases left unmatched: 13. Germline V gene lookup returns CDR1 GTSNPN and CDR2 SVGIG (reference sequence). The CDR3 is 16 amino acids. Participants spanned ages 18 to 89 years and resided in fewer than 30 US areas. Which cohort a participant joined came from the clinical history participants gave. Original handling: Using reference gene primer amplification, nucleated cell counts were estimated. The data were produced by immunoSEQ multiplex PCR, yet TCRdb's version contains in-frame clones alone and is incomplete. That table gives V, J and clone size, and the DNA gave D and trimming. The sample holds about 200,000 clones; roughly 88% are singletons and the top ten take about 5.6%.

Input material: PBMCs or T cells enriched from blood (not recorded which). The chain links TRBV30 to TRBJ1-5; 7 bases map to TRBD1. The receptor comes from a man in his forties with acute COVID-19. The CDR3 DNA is TGTGCCTGGAGTGCACCCCTGGAGGGGGCATACCAGCCCCAGCATTTT. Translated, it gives CAWSAPLEGAYQPQHF.